These 20 T cell receptor beta chains were sequenced from one sample in a study of PD-L1 blockade in urothelial cancer. Time point in this sample: pretreatment peripheral blood. Here immunoSEQ multiplex PCR was the method, and the copy in TCRdb shows in-frame clones only, minus some. The sample shows tens of thousands of clones, approximately 86% of them seen only once. This material consisted of PBMCs, taken around atezolizumab (anti-PD-L1) treatment. These TCRs come from a man aged 35 to 55 with urothelial cancer.

The chain has TRBV4-3 and TRBJ2-1; D is undetermined. This CDR3 contains 14 residues. Germline V gene lookup returns CDR1 LGHNA and CDR2 YSLEER. V was shortened by 1 base and J by 4 bases, with 8 bases between the two germline ends. CDR3 sequence reads: CASSQVRIYNEQFF. CDR3 nucleotide sequence: TGCGCCAGCAGCCAAGTGCGGATATACAATGAGCAGTTCTTC.

The gene calls are TRBV13 and TRBJ2-7; TRBD1 matches 9 bases. This CDR3 comprises 17 residues. CDR1 PRHDT and CDR2 FYEKMQ come from the germline V gene (reference sequence). J lost 2 bases, V lost 0 bases, and 8 bases had no gene match. The CDR3, as DNA: TGTGCCAGCAGCTTAGGCATCGGGGACAGGGTTACCTACGAGCAGTACTTC. Translating gives CASSLGIGDRVTYEQYF.

The chain couples TRBV9 to TRBJ1-1; TRBD1 aligns across 8 bases. Germline CDR1 is SGDLS and CDR2 is YYNGEE. The CDR3 has 17 residues. J lost 1 base, V lost 0 bases, and 8 bases had no gene match. CDR3 sequence: CASSVGGWGQENTEAFF. CDR3 DNA sequence: TGTGCCAGCAGCGTAGGGGGTTGGGGACAGGAGAACACTGAAGCTTTCTTT.

This chain uses TRBV7-2 with TRBJ1-1; 7 bases agree with TRBD1. This CDR3 has 14 amino acids. Germline lookup yields CDR1 SGHTA and CDR2 FQGNSA. V shed 7 bases and J 3 bases; nucleotides not matched to a gene: 8. The DNA of the CDR3 is TGTGCCAGCATCCGGGACAGAAGTTACACTGAAGCTTTCTTT. It encodes CASIRDRSYTEAFF. Full variable domain (rest looked up from reference TRBV7-2 and TRBJ1-1): GAGVSQSPSNKVTEKGKDVELRCDPISGHTALYWYRQSLGQGLEFLIYFQGNSAPDKSGLPSDRFSAERTGGSVSTLTIQRTQQEDSAVYLCASIRDRSYTEAFFGQGTRLTVV.

V and J are TRBV30 and TRBJ1-1, with D possibly being TRBD1 (6 bases). This CDR3 has 12 amino acids. Germline lookup yields CDR1 GTSNPN and CDR2 SVGIG (reference sequence). The V and J ends lost 4 bases and 2 bases respectively, with 8 bases between them. The CDR3 sequence is CAWNRANTEAFF. CDR3 nucleotides: TGTGCCTGGAACAGGGCCAACACTGAAGCTTTCTTT.

V is TRBV28 and J is TRBJ2-3, with TRBD1 as a possible D gene (6 bases). The V gene's germline CDR1 is MDHEN and CDR2 SYDVKM. V was shortened by 6 bases and J by 0 bases, with 13 bases between the two germline ends. This CDR3 contains 15 residues. The CDR3 sequence is CASRTQGTSTDTQYF. In nucleotides, the CDR3 is TGTGCCAGCAGGACACAGGGCACTAGCACAGATACGCAGTATTTT.

J is TRBJ2-1 and V is TRBV11-2; 13 bases fit TRBD2. The CDR3 contains 15 residues. Germline assignment: CDR1 SGHAT and CDR2 FQNNGV. Germline trimming cut 5 bases from V and 6 bases from J; bases unmatched to any gene: 4. CDR3 coding DNA: TGTGCCAGCAGCCCCCGGACTAGCGGGAGCAATGAGCAGTTCTTC. This codes for CASSPRTSGSNEQFF.

The rearrangement links TRBV6-1 to TRBJ1-2; D is undetermined. Germline values: CDR1 MNHNS, CDR2 SASEGT. The CDR3 consists of 15 residues. V was shortened by 4 bases and J by 5 bases, with 17 bases between the two germline ends. CDR3 loop: CASSGVSSPFYGYTF. The CDR3, as DNA: TGTGCCAGCAGTGGAGTTAGTTCCCCATTTTATGGCTACACCTTC.

This sequence joins TRBV7-6 and TRBJ2-2; 10 nucleotides match TRBD1. The CDR3 is made up of 16 amino acids. J was trimmed by 6 bases and V by 5 bases; bases with no gene match: 9. Germline V CDR1 and CDR2: SGHVS, FNYEAQ. This chain's CDR3 is CASSAPGQGYAGELFF. The CDR3 bases are TGTGCCAGCAGCGCTCCGGGACAGGGGTACGCCGGGGAGCTGTTTTTT. The complete variable domain, with remaining parts taken from reference TRBV7-6 and TRBJ2-2, reads GAGVSQSPRYKVTKRGQDVALRCDPISGHVSLYWYRQALGQGPEFLTYFNYEAQQDKSGLPNDRFSAERPEGSISTLTIQRTEQRDSAMYRCASSAPGQGYAGELFFGEGSRLTVL.

The chain carries TRBV5-6 and TRBJ2-2; the D gene is possibly TRBD2 (5 bases). The CDR3 runs to 14 residues. Germline lookup yields CDR1 SGHDT and CDR2 YYEEEE. Trimming cost V 7 bases and J 6 bases, with 16 bases left between them. The chain's CDR3 is CASGDAWESGELFF. The CDR3 coding sequence is TGTGCCAGCGGGGATGCGTGGGAGTCCGGGGAGCTGTTTTTT. The full variable domain, its missing parts supplied by reference TRBV5-6 and TRBJ2-2, is DAGVTQSPTHLIKTRGQQVTLRCSPKSGHDTVSWYQQALGQGPQFIFQYYEEEERQRGNFPDRFSGHQFPNYSSELNVNALLLGDSALYLCASGDAWESGELFFGEGSRLTVL.

This clone has only one observation. The genes are TRBV4-2 and TRBJ2-5; a possible D gene is TRBD1 (5 bases). The length of the CDR3 is 14 residues. Deletions cut 1 base from V and 1 base from J, with 7 bases between. The germline V gene encodes CDR1 LGHNA and CDR2 YNFKEQ. CDR3 residues: CASSQVQGQETQYF. CDR3 in DNA: TGTGCCAGCAGCCAAGTCCAGGGCCAAGAGACCCAGTACTTC.

This chain connects TRBV12-2 to TRBJ2-5; TRBD1 reflects the table's D call only, with no check against the DNA. TRBV12-2 is designated a pseudogene. The CDR3 length is 16 residues. The CDR3 DNA is TGTGCAAGTCGCTTCTGGGACAGGGGGCGCGGGGAGACCCAGTACTTC. It yields the protein CASRFWDRGRGETQYF.

The V gene is TRBV15, the J gene TRBJ1-5, with a possible D match to TRBD1 (5 bases). This CDR3 region has 13 residues. Germline CDR1 LNHNV, CDR2 YYDKDF (reference sequence). V lost 6 bases and J lost 5, with 11 bases in between. CDR3 in amino acids: CATSPGIDQPQHF. DNA of the CDR3: TGTGCCACCAGTCCAGGGATTGATCAGCCCCAGCATTTT.

This chain joins TRBV28 and TRBJ2-2; a weak D match, TRBD1 (6 bases). Germline-derived CDR1 and CDR2 are MDHEN and SYDVKM. The CDR3 has 16 residues. V was cut by 6 bases and J by 3 bases, with 17 bases left in between. Here the CDR3 reads CASRPTGTYYTGELFF. DNA for the CDR3: TGTGCCAGCAGGCCTACCGGGACATATTACACCGGGGAGCTGTTTTTT.

The CDR3 region has the DNA TGTGCCAGCAGCGTCGGACAGGGGGCCCTTGACACTGAAGCTTTCTTT. It specifies CASSVGQGALDTEAFF. The chain links TRBV5-4 to TRBJ1-1; TRBD1 matches 11 bases. The length of the CDR3 is 16 residues. From germline, CDR1 is SGHNT and CDR2 YYREEE (reference sequence). Unmatched junction bases numbered 8, after V lost 4 bases and J lost 3 bases.

This clone was found a few times. The J gene is TRBJ1-2, the V gene TRBV27; a weak D match, TRBD1 (5 bases). Germline CDR1 MNHEY, CDR2 SMNVEV (reference sequence). The CDR3 is made up of 14 amino acids. The ends were cut back, 0 bases at V and 8 bases at J, with 13 bases in the middle. CDR3 coding DNA: TGTGCCAGCAGTTTATCGGCGGCAGGGTACGGCTACACCTTC. It is translated as CASSLSAAGYGYTF.

This clone was picked up a small number of times. The identical CDR3 is also encoded by other nucleotide sequences in the sample. The J gene is TRBJ2-7, the V gene TRBV18; 13 nucleotides align to TRBD2. CDR3 length: 15 residues. Germline trimming cut 3 bases from V and 4 bases from J; bases unmatched to any gene: 3. Germline V gene lookup returns CDR1 KGHSH and CDR2 LQKENI. The chain's CDR3 is CASSPRTSGSYEQYF. Here the CDR3 DNA reads TGTGCCAGCTCACCTCGGACTAGCGGGAGTTACGAGCAGTACTTC.

V usage is TRBV4-3 and J usage is TRBJ2-1, with 7 bases that match TRBD2. Germline CDR1 LGHNA, CDR2 YSLEER. The CDR3 is 16 residues long. V gave up 3 bases and J gave up 6 bases; unmatched junction bases: 11. CDR3 sequence (DNA): TGCGCCAGCAGCCAGGAGGGCGGGAGTTGGGCCAATGAGCAGTTCTTC. It codes for CASSQEGGSWANEQFF.

The chain couples TRBV13 to TRBJ2-1; tentatively, D is TRBD2 (5 bases). Trimming removed 5 bases from V and 12 bases from J, with 17 bases in between. CDR3 length: 13 residues. Germline CDR1 and CDR2: PRHDT and FYEKMQ (reference sequence). CDR3 loop: CASSPDRLSGQFF. CDR3 coding DNA: TGTGCCAGCAGCCCAGATAGGCTAAGCGGGCAGTTCTTC.

The J gene is TRBJ2-2, the V gene TRBV9; the D is unclear. This CDR3 is built from 15 residues. V was trimmed by 0 bases and J by 4 bases, leaving 10 bases between them. CDR1 is SGDLS, CDR2 YYNGEE, per germline. CDR3 loop: CASSVGRSGTGELFF. The CDR3 DNA reads TGTGCCAGCAGCGTAGGAAGGAGTGGCACCGGGGAGCTGTTTTTT.